Each of the 15 T cell receptor beta chains below was sequenced from the same sample in a study of T cell changes during pregnancy in multiple sclerosis. Clones were read by immunoSEQ multiplex PCR, and TCRdb kept only the in-frame ones, dropping some. This table holds approximately 51,000 clones, just over 90% found once. Material: peripheral blood, obtained in the second trimester of pregnancy. The receptor set was obtained from a female donor with multiple sclerosis, enrolled in a pregnancy study.

The gene calls are TRBV4-1 and TRBJ2-3; D is undetermined. The germline CDR1 and CDR2 sequences are MGHRA and YSYEKL. Trimming stripped 0 bases from V and 2 bases from J, with 15 bases between. The CDR3 runs 17 residues. The DNA of the CDR3 is TGCGCCAGCAGCCAAGATACGTGGGCAGAACCCACAGATACGCAGTATTTT. Encoded protein: CASSQDTWAEPTDTQYF.

The chain carries TRBV11-2 and TRBJ2-7; 11 bases align to TRBD2. Germline loops: CDR1 SGHAT, CDR2 FQNNGV. CDR3 length: 16 residues. The V and J ends lost 2 bases and 3 bases, in that order; junction bases with no gene match: 6. This CDR3 reads CASSLKPGTSGYEQYF. The DNA for the CDR3 is TGTGCCAGCAGCTTAAAACCGGGGACTAGCGGCTACGAGCAGTACTTC. Based on the CDR3 plus reference TRBV11-2 and TRBJ2-7, the full variable domain is EAGVAQSPRYKIIEKRQSVAFWCNPISGHATLYWYQQILGQGPKLLIQFQNNGVVDDSQLPKDRFSAERLKGVDSTLKIQPAKLEDSAVYLCASSLKPGTSGYEQYFGPGTRLTVT.

The V call is TRBV19, the J call TRBJ2-3; possibly TRBD1 for D (5 bases). V lost 4 bases and J lost 2, with 13 bases in between. Germline-derived CDR1 and CDR2 are LNHDA and SQIVND (reference sequence). The CDR3 loop spans 15 amino acids. The CDR3: CASSSPLGATDTQYF. CDR3 DNA sequence: TGTGCCAGTAGTAGCCCCCTTGGGGCCACAGATACGCAGTATTTT.

The chain joins TRBV25-1 to TRBJ1-4, with 7 bases that match TRBD1. There are 16 residues in the CDR3. The J segment lost 0 bases and the V segment lost 6 bases, leaving 7 bases of the junction unmatched. CDR1 and CDR2 from the germline V gene are MGHDK and SYGVNS. CDR3 coding DNA: TGTGCCAGCAGCGGGACAGCCCGGCCAACTAATGAAAAACTGTTTTTT. It translates to CASSGTARPTNEKLFF.

The V call is TRBV27, the J call TRBJ2-1; D gene unclear. This CDR3 has 12 amino acids. The germline V gene encodes CDR1 MNHEY and CDR2 SMNVEV (reference sequence). The V and J ends lost 0 bases and 10 bases respectively, with 7 bases between them. The chain's CDR3 is CASSLSPAEQFF. CDR3 nucleotide sequence: TGTGCCAGCAGTTTATCGCCCGCGGAGCAGTTCTTC.

The chain uses TRBV7-9 and TRBJ1-2, with 7 bases aligning to TRBD1. Germline loops: CDR1 SEHNR, CDR2 FQNEAQ (reference sequence). This CDR3 comprises 15 residues. J was trimmed by 1 base and V by 2 bases; bases with no gene match: 4. DNA of the CDR3: TGTGCCAGCAGCTTATCGGGACAGCGTAACTATGGCTACACCTTC. The encoded protein is CASSLSGQRNYGYTF. Full variable domain (remainder filled in from reference TRBV7-9 and TRBJ1-2): DTGVSQNPRHKITKRGQNVTFRCDPISEHNRLYWYRQTLGQGPEFLTYFQNEAQLEKSRLLSDRFSAERPKGSFSTLEIQRTEQGDSAMYLCASSLSGQRNYGYTFGSGTRLTVV.

The V gene is TRBV7-6, the J gene TRBJ1-3; unclear D gene. The CDR3 has 18 residues. V was cut by 1 base and J by 0 bases, with 16 bases left in between. Germline V gene lookup returns CDR1 SGHVS and CDR2 FNYEAQ. The CDR3 loop is CASSLVTTQKFSGNTIYF. CDR3 bases: TGTGCCAGCAGCTTAGTAACCACACAGAAATTCTCTGGAAACACCATATATTTT.

This chain links TRBV6-5 with TRBJ2-2, with 9 positions matching TRBD2. The CDR3 totals 15 residues. Trimming took 6 bases from V and 6 from J; bases not matched to a gene: 8. Germline V lookup: CDR1 MNHEY, CDR2 SVGAGI. The CDR3 bases are TGTGCCAGCAGATTAGCGGGAGAGGTTTCCGGGGAGCTGTTTTTT. The encoded protein is CASRLAGEVSGELFF.

This clone was seen only a few times. The genes are TRBV5-4 and TRBJ1-2; TRBD1 matches at 8 bases. The CDR3 has 14 residues. The germline V gene has CDR1 SGHNT and CDR2 YYREEE (reference sequence). V was clipped by 1 base and J by 4 bases; unmatched bases: 3. CDR3 coding DNA: TGTGCCAGCAGCTTGATAGGACAGGGCTATGGCTACACCTTC. As protein: CASSLIGQGYGYTF.

The chain joins TRBV7-6 to TRBJ2-4; the match to TRBD2 covers 12 bases. This CDR3 is 17 amino acids long. The J segment lost 7 bases and the V segment lost 4 bases, leaving 11 bases of the junction unmatched. CDR1 and CDR2 (germline): SGHVS, FNYEAQ. In DNA form, the CDR3 reads TGTGCCAGCAGCTCCCTAGCGGGAGGGACCCCGGGGAACATTCAGTACTTC. Protein sequence: CASSSLAGGTPGNIQYF.

The genes are TRBV11-3 and TRBJ2-5; D uncertain. Germline V gives CDR1 SGHNT, CDR2 YENEEA. The CDR3 consists of 11 residues. V lost 2 bases, J lost 5 bases, and 3 bases lay in between. CDR3 protein: CASSLSETQYF. In DNA, the CDR3 is TGTGCCAGCAGCTTATCGGAGACCCAGTACTTC.

The chain links TRBV6-6 to TRBJ2-3; maybe TRBD2 (5 bases). The CDR3 has 14 amino acids. The V end was cut by 10 bases, the J end by 0 bases, with 14 bases between. Germline V gene lookup returns CDR1 MNHNY and CDR2 SVGAGI (reference sequence). This chain's CDR3 is CATFERSSTDTQYF. The CDR3 nucleotides read TGTGCCACCTTCGAGCGGAGTAGCACAGATACGCAGTATTTT.

V and J are TRBV7-9 and TRBJ2-7; 12 positions match TRBD2. The CDR3 spans 16 residues. Germline loops: CDR1 SEHNR, CDR2 FQNEAQ (reference sequence). Trimming at V came to 1 base and at J to 2 bases, leaving 3 bases not matched to a gene. CDR3 coding DNA: TGTGCCAGCAGCTTAGTACTAGCGGGAGGAGCCTACGAGCAGTACTTC. This translates into CASSLVLAGGAYEQYF.

This clone is a singleton in its sample. The chain joins TRBV6-4 to TRBJ2-3; 8 bases agree with TRBD1. Germline CDR1 is MRHNA and CDR2 is SNTAGT. The CDR3 spans 14 residues. V lost 6 bases and J lost 5; bases outside the gene matches: 7. The CDR3 nucleotides read TGTGCCAGCAGCCCGACAGGGGAGATAGATACGCAGTATTTT. This encodes CASSPTGEIDTQYF.

The gene calls are TRBV15 and TRBJ2-1; possible D gene TRBD2, 6 bases. Trimming shortened V by 1 base and J by 6 bases, and 10 bases separated the two germline ends. CDR1 is LNHNV and CDR2 is YYDKDF in the germline V gene (reference sequence). This CDR3 region has 14 residues. The CDR3 DNA follows: TGTGCCACCAGCAGAGGTATGGGGGGCAATGAGCAGTTCTTC. It is translated as CATSRGMGGNEQFF.